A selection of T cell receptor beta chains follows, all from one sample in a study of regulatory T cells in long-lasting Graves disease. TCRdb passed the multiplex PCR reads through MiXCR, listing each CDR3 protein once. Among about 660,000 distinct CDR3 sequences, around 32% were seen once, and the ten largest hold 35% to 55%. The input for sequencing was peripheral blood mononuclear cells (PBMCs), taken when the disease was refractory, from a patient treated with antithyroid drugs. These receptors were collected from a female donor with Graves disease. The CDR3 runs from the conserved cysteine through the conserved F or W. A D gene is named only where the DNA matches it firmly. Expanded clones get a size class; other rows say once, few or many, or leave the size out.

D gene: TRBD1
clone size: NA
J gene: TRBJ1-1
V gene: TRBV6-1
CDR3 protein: CASSNRGALEAFF
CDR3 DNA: TGTGCCAGCAGCAACAGGGGGGCCTTAGAAGCTTTCTTT

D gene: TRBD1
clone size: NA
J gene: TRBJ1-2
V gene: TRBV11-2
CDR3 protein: CASSVTGAGSGYTF
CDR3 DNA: TGTGCCAGCAGCGTGACAGGGGCGGGTAGTGGCTACACCTTC

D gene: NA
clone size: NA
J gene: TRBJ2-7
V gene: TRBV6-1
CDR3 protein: CASRVGHFSYEQYF
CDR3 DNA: TGTGCCAGCAGAGTGGGACATTTCTCCTACGAGCAGTACTTC

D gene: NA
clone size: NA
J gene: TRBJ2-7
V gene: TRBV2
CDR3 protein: CASSNVLPGVLFRSYEQYF
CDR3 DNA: TGTGCCAGCAGCAACGTCCTCCCAGGAGTTCTGTTCCGCTCCTACGAGCAGTACTTC

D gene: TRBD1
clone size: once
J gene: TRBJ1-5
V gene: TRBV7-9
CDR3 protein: CASSPGTGGMYSNQPQHF
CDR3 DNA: TGTGCCAGCAGCCCAGGGACAGGGGGGATGTATAGCAATCAGCCCCAGCATTTT

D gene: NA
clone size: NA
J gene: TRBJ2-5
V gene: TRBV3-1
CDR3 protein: CASSHDSMETQYF
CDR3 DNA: TGTGCCAGCAGCCATGACTCGATGGAGACCCAGTACTTC

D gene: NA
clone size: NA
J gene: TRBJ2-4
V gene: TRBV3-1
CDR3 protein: CASSQQGIPHNIQYF
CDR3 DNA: TGTGCCAGCAGCCAACAGGGGATCCCACACAACATTCAGTACTTC

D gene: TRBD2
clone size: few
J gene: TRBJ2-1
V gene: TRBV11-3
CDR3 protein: CASSPRLAENEQFF
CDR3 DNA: TGTGCCAGCAGCCCCAGACTAGCGGAAAATGAGCAGTTCTTC

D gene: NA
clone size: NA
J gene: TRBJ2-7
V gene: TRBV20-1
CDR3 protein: CSARESSLYYEQYF
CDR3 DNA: TGCAGTGCTAGAGAGTCTTCCCTCTACTACGAGCAGTACTTC

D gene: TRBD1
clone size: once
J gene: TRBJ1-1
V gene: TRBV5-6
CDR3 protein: CASSLVGQGRDTEAFF
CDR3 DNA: TGTGCCAGCAGCTTGGTTGGACAGGGGAGGGACACTGAAGCTTTCTTT

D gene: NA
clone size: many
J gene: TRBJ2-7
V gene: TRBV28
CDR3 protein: CASSLIPRVAYEQYF
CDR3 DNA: TGTGCCAGCAGTTTAATCCCGCGGGTTGCATACGAGCAGTACTTC

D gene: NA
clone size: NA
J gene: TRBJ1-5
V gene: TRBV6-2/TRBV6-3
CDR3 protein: CASSYSSRGPNQPQHF
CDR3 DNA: TGTGCCAGCAGTTACTCGAGTCGGGGCCCCAATCAGCCCCAGCATTTT

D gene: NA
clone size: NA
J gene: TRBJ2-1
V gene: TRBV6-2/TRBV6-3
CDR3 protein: CASTKGLAARNNEQFF
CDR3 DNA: TGTGCCAGCACCAAAGGGTTAGCGGCCCGGAACAATGAGCAGTTCTTC

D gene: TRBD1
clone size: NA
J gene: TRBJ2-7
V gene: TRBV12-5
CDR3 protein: CASDLSGTGGREQYF
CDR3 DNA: TGTGCTAGTGATCTCTCCGGGACAGGGGGCCGCGAGCAGTACTTC

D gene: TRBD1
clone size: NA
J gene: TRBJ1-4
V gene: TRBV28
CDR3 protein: CASSHPGQGNEKLLF
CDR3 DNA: TGTGCCAGCAGCCACCCGGGACAGGGTAATGAAAAACTGCTTTTT

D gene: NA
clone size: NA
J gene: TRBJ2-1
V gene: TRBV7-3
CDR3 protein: CASSSEGNEQFF
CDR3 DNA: TGTGCCAGCAGCTCGGAGGGCAATGAGCAGTTCTTC

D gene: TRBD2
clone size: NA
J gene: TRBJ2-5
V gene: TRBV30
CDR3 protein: CACASLAGVQETQYF
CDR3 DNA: TGTGCCTGCGCCTCATTAGCGGGGGTACAAGAGACCCAGTACTTC

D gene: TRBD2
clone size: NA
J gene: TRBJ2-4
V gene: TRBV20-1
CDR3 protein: CSARLAGAPLKNIQYF
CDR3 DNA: TGCAGTGCTAGACTAGCGGGAGCCCCCCTGAAAAACATTCAGTACTTC

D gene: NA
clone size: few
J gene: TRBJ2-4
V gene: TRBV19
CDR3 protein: CATPAPRDEAKNIQYF
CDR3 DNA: TGTGCCACGCCAGCCCCCAGGGATGAAGCCAAAAACATTCAGTACTTC

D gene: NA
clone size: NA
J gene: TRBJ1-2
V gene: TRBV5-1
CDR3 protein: CASSPPGALYGYTF
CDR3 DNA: TGCGCCAGCAGCCCCCCCGGAGCCCTCTATGGCTACACCTTC

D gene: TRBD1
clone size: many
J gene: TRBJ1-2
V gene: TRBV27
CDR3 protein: CASSTDRVWGYTF
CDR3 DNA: TGTGCCAGCAGCACTGACAGGGTTTGGGGCTACACCTTC

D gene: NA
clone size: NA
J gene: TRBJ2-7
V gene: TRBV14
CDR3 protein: CASSQQDGNEQYF
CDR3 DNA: TGTGCCAGCAGCCAACAGGACGGGAACGAGCAGTACTTC

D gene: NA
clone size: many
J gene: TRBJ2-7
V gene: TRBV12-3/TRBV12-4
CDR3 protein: CASSEQTGYSEQYF
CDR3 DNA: TGTGCCAGCAGCGAACAAACAGGGTATTCCGAGCAGTACTTC

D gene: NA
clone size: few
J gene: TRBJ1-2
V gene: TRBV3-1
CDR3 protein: CASSQDLPLGRKRGYTF
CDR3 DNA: TGTGCCAGCAGCCAAGATCTGCCCCTTGGGCGGAAGAGGGGCTACACCTTC

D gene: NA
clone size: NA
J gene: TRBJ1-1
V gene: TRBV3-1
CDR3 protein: CASNPGARGNTEAFF
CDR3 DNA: TGTGCCAGCAACCCGGGGGCGCGGGGGAACACTGAAGCTTTCTTT

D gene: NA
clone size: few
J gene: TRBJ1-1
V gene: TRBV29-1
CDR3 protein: CSVVEGPNTEAFF
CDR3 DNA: TGCAGCGTTGTGGAGGGGCCGAACACTGAAGCTTTCTTT

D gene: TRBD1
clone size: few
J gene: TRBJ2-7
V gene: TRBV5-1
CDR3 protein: CASSLYTWGTGTQRLYEQYF
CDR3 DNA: TGCGCCAGCAGCTTGTATACGTGGGGGACAGGCACCCAGCGACTCTACGAGCAGTACTTC

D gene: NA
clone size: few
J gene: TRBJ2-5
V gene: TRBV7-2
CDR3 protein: CASSLMRQVQETQYF
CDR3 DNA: TGTGCCAGCAGCTTAATGCGGCAGGTCCAAGAGACCCAGTACTTC

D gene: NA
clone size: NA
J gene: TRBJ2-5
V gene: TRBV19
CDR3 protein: CASSIDPGSETQYF
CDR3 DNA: TGTGCCAGTAGTATAGATCCGGGGTCAGAGACCCAGTACTTC

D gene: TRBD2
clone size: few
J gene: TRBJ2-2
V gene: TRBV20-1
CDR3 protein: CSAPLLAGGHSGELFF
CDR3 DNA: TGCAGTGCCCCTCTTTTAGCGGGAGGACACTCCGGGGAGCTGTTTTTT

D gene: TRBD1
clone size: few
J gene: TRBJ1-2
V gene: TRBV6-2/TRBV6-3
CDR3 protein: CASSSNTGGAGGYTF
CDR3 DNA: TGTGCCAGCAGTTCGAATACAGGGGGCGCCGGTGGCTACACCTTC

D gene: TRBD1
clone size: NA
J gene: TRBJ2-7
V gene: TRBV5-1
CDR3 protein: CASSLQQGAIHEQYF
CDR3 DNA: TGCGCCAGCAGCTTGCAACAGGGGGCTATACACGAGCAGTACTTC

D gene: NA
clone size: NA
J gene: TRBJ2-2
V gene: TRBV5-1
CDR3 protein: CASSLGFAGELFF
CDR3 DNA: TGCGCCAGCAGCTTGGGATTCGCCGGGGAGCTGTTTTTT

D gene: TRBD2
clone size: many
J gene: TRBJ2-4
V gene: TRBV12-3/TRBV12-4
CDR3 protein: CASSPGLAGSSRAKNIQYF
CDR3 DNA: TGTGCCAGCAGTCCTGGACTAGCGGGCTCTTCCCGCGCCAAAAACATTCAGTACTTC

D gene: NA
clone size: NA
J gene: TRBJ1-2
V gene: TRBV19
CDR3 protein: CASSIIRGQGERNYGYTF
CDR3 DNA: TGTGCCAGTAGTATAATTAGAGGCCAAGGCGAAAGAAACTATGGCTACACCTTC

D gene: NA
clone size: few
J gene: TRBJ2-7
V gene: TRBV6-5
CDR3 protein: CASSSQVAYEQYF
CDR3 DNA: TGTGCCAGCAGTTCTCAGGTTGCCTACGAGCAGTACTTC

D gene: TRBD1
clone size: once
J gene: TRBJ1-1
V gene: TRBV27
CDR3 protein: CASSLSFGQGRDPNTEAFF
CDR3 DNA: TGTGCCAGCAGTTTATCGTTTGGACAGGGAAGGGACCCGAACACTGAAGCTTTCTTT

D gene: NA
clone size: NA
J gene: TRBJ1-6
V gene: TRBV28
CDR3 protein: CASSPKSGRYGSPLHF
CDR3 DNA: TGTGCCAGCAGCCCCAAGTCGGGCAGGTACGGTTCACCCCTCCACTTT

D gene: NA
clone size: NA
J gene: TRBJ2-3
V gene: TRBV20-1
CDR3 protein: CSAAREEGEYF
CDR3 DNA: TGCAGTGCTGCGAGAGAGGAGGGCGAGTATTTT

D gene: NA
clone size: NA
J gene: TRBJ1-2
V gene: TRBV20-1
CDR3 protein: CSAKEWEGTRDYTF
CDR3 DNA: TGCAGTGCCAAGGAGTGGGAAGGAACCCGGGACTACACCTTC

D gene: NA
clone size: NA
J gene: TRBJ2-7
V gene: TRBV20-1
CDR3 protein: CSARRDSVHEQYF
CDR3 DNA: TGCAGTGCTAGAAGAGACAGCGTTCACGAGCAGTACTTC

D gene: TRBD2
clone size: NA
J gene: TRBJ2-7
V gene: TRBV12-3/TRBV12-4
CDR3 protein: CASSSSGRLYEQYF
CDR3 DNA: TGTGCCAGCAGTTCTAGCGGGAGATTGTACGAGCAGTACTTC

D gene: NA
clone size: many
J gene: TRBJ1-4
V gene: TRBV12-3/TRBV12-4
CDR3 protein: CASSQQGLNEKLFF
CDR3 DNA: TGTGCCAGCAGCCAACAGGGACTTAATGAAAAACTGTTTTTT

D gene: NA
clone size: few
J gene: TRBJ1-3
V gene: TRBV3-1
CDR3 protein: CASSPPGGGISGNTIYF
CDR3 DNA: TGTGCCAGCAGCCCCCCGGGAGGAGGGATCTCTGGAAACACCATATATTTT

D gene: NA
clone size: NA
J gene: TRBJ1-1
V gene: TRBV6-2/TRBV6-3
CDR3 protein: CASSYSIATEAFF
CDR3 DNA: TGTGCCAGCAGTTACTCTATCGCGACTGAAGCTTTCTTT

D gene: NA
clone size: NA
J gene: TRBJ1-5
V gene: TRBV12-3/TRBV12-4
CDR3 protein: CASSSRYQPQHF
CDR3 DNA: TGTGCCAGCAGTTCTCGGTATCAGCCCCAGCATTTT